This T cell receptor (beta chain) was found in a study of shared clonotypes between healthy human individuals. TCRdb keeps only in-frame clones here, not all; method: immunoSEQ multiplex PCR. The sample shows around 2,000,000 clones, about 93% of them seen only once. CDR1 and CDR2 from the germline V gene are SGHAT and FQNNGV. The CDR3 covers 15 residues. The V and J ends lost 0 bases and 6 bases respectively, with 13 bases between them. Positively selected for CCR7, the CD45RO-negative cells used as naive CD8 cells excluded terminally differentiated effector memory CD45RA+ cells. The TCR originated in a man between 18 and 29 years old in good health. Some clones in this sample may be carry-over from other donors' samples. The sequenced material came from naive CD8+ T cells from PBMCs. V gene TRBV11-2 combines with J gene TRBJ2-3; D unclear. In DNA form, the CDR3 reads TGTGCCAGCAGCTTAGATCAAAGAGTTTGGGATACGCAGTATTTT. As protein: CASSLDQRVWDTQYF. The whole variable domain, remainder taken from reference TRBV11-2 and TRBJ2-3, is EAGVAQSPRYKIIEKRQSVAFWCNPISGHATLYWYQQILGQGPKLLIQFQNNGVVDDSQLPKDRFSAERLKGVDSTLKIQPAKLEDSAVYLCASSLDQRVWDTQYFGPGTRLTVL.